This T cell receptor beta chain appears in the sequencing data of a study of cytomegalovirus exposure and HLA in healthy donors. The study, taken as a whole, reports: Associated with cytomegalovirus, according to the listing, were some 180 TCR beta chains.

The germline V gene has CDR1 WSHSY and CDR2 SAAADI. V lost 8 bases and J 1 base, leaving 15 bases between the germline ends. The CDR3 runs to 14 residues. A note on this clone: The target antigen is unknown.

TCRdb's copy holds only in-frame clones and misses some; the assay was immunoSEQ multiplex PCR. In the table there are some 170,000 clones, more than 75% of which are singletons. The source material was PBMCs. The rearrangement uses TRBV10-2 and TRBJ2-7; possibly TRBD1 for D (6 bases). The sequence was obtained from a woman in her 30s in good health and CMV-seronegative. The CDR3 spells CASGRQESSYEQYF. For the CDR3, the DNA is TGCGCCAGCGGTAGACAGGAAAGTTCCTACGAGCAGTACTTC.